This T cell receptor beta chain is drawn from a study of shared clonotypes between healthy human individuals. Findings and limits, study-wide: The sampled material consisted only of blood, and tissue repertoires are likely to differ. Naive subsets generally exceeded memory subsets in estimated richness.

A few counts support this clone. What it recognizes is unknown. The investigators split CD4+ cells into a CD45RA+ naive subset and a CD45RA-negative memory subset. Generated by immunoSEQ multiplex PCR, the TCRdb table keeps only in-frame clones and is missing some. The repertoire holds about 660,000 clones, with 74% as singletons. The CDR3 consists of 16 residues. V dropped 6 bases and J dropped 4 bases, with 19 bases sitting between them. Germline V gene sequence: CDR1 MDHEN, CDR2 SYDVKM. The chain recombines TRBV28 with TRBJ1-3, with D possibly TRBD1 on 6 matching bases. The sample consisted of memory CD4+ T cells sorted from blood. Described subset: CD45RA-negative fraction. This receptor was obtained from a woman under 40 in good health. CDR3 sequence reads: CASSGQFSSYGNTIYF. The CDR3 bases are TGTGCCAGCAGCGGACAGTTTAGTTCGTACGGAAACACCATATATTTT.